The rows below give T cell receptor beta chains drawn from one sample of a study of shared clonotypes between healthy human individuals. Some clones are missing from TCRdb's copy, which holds only in-frame ones; the method was immunoSEQ multiplex PCR. The table includes about 820,000 clones, 80% to 95% detected once. Specimen: naive CD8+ T cells sorted from blood. The receptors derive from a young man in good health. CDR3s include the opening cysteine and the closing phenylalanine or tryptophan. Fields, in order: CDR3 length, J gene, clone size, D gene, V gene, CDR3 DNA, CDR3 protein. A D gene is named only where the DNA matches it firmly. For some rows the clone size is stated as once, few or many, or as a class when expanded; others skip it.

length: 14; J: TRBJ2-2; size: NA; D: NA; V: TRBV29-1; DNA: TGCAGCGTTGAAGAGGAAGGTCACACCGGGGAGCTGTTTTTT; CDR3: CSVEEEGHTGELFF
length: 16; J: TRBJ2-7; size: NA; D: NA; V: TRBV9; DNA: TGTGCCAGCAGCGTGGATGGCAGGGTGCCGTCCTACGAGCAGTACTTC; CDR3: CASSVDGRVPSYEQYF
length: 15; J: TRBJ2-1; size: NA; D: TRBD2; V: TRBV27; DNA: TGTGCCAGCAGTTTTATAGCGGGATTTGATAATGAGCAGTTCTTC; CDR3: CASSFIAGFDNEQFF
length: 14; J: TRBJ2-1; size: NA; D: NA; V: TRBV2; DNA: TGTGCCAGCAGTGGACAGGCTTCCTACAATGAGCAGTTCTTC; CDR3: CASSGQASYNEQFF
length: 12; J: TRBJ1-1; size: NA; D: NA; V: TRBV2; DNA: TGTGCCAGCAGTGATCAGGGGCCTGAAGCTTTCTTT; CDR3: CASSDQGPEAFF
length: 19; J: TRBJ2-7; size: NA; D: NA; V: TRBV11-3; DNA: TGTGCCAGCAGCTTATATTATCGGGCGATTAGGAGGGTGAACTACGAGCAGTACTTC; CDR3: CASSLYYRAIRRVNYEQYF
length: 12; J: TRBJ1-1; size: NA; D: TRBD1; V: TRBV30; DNA: TGTGCCTGGGGACAGGTGAACACTGAAGCTTTCTTT; CDR3: CAWGQVNTEAFF
length: 16; J: TRBJ2-1; size: NA; D: NA; V: TRBV28; DNA: TGTGCCAGCAGTCCCCCGCGACAGGGAGGATACAATGAGCAGTTCTTC; CDR3: CASSPPRQGGYNEQFF
length: 14; J: TRBJ2-7; size: once; D: TRBD1; V: TRBV13; DNA: TGTGCCAGCAGCATCGGGGACAGCGCCTACGAGCAGTACTTC; CDR3: CASSIGDSAYEQYF
length: 15; J: TRBJ2-5; size: NA; D: NA; V: TRBV14; DNA: TGTGCCAGCAGCCGATTCCCGGGACCCCCAGAGACCCAGTACTTC; CDR3: CASSRFPGPPETQYF
length: 15; J: TRBJ1-5; size: NA; D: NA; V: TRBV7-8; DNA: TGTGCCAGCAGCAGAGACAGGTATAGCAATCAGCCCCAGCATTTT; CDR3: CASSRDRYSNQPQHF
length: 15; J: TRBJ1-2; size: NA; D: NA; V: TRBV6-5; DNA: TGTGCCAGCAGTTACTCCGGGGGCCCTAACTATGGCTACACCTTC; CDR3: CASSYSGGPNYGYTF
length: 15; J: TRBJ1-5; size: NA; D: TRBD1; V: TRBV19; DNA: TGTGCCAGTAGTATGTTTGGACAGGGTGGGCAGCCCCAGCATTTT; CDR3: CASSMFGQGGQPQHF
length: 15; J: TRBJ1-1; size: NA; D: TRBD1; V: TRBV5-4; DNA: TGTGCCAGCAGCCCCCGACAGGGGTCGAACACTGAAGCTTTCTTT; CDR3: CASSPRQGSNTEAFF
length: 17; J: TRBJ2-7; size: NA; D: TRBD1; V: TRBV28; DNA: TGTGCCAGCAGTTCGCCCCGCCGGGACAGGGGACCATACGAGCAGTACTTC; CDR3: CASSSPRRDRGPYEQYF
length: 12; J: TRBJ2-7; size: NA; D: NA; V: TRBV7-2; DNA: TGTGCCAGCAGCTTAACGGGCTACGAGCAGTACTTC; CDR3: CASSLTGYEQYF
length: 17; J: TRBJ2-3; size: NA; D: TRBD1; V: TRBV28; DNA: TGTGCCAGCAGGACGACAGGGGGTATGATGGGCACAGATACGCAGTATTTT; CDR3: CASRTTGGMMGTDTQYF
length: 14; J: TRBJ2-7; size: NA; D: TRBD1; V: TRBV7-9; DNA: TGTGCCAGCAGCCAAGACAGGGTAAGGAACGAGCAGTACTTC; CDR3: CASSQDRVRNEQYF
length: 12; J: TRBJ1-2; size: NA; D: NA; V: TRBV9; DNA: TGTGCCAGCAGCTCCCGGGGGGACGGCTACACCTTC; CDR3: CASSSRGDGYTF
length: 15; J: TRBJ2-1; size: few; D: NA; V: TRBV10-3; DNA: TGTGCCATCAGTGAGTCCTTGCAAAGAGGCGATGAGCAGTTCTTC; CDR3: CAISESLQRGDEQFF
length: 18; J: TRBJ2-1; size: NA; D: TRBD2; V: TRBV7-6; DNA: TGTGCCAGCAGCTTAGCGGGACTAGCGGGACCAACCTACAATGAGCAGTTCTTC; CDR3: CASSLAGLAGPTYNEQFF
length: 13; J: TRBJ2-7; size: NA; D: NA; V: TRBV11-2; DNA: TGTGCCAGCAGCGGAGCGTCCCCGAACGAGCAGTACTTC; CDR3: CASSGASPNEQYF
length: 15; J: TRBJ1-3; size: NA; D: NA; V: TRBV6-5; DNA: TGTGCCAGCAGTTACGATATACACTCTGGAAACACCATATATTTT; CDR3: CASSYDIHSGNTIYF
length: 13; J: TRBJ2-3; size: NA; D: NA; V: TRBV5-4; DNA: TGTGCCAGCAGCTCGGCTAGCACAGATACGCAGTATTTT; CDR3: CASSSASTDTQYF
length: 17; J: TRBJ2-3; size: NA; D: TRBD2; V: TRBV19; DNA: TGTGCCAGTAGTTTCCCCCTGGTTGGCGGGAGGGGAGATACGCAGTATTTT; CDR3: CASSFPLVGGRGDTQYF
length: 19; J: TRBJ2-3; size: NA; D: TRBD1; V: TRBV27; DNA: TGTGCCAGCAGTTTCATAGCGACAGGGGTCGGGGAGGTCACAGATACGCAGTATTTT; CDR3: CASSFIATGVGEVTDTQYF
length: 19; J: TRBJ2-1; size: NA; D: NA; V: TRBV9; DNA: TGTGCCAGCAGCGTCCCGCGGGCGGGACCCGTCGGTTCCTACAATGAGCAGTTCTTC; CDR3: CASSVPRAGPVGSYNEQFF
length: 16; J: TRBJ2-3; size: NA; D: TRBD2; V: TRBV5-6; DNA: TGTGCCAGCAGCTTGGATAGAGCGGGAGGACAAGATACGCAGTATTTT; CDR3: CASSLDRAGGQDTQYF
length: 16; J: TRBJ2-6; size: NA; D: NA; V: TRBV25-1; DNA: TGTGCCAGCAGTGAATTCTCCAGCTCTGGGGCCAACGTCCTGACTTTC; CDR3: CASSEFSSSGANVLTF
length: 15; J: TRBJ1-2; size: NA; D: NA; V: TRBV11-2; DNA: TGTGCCAGCAGCTCAAACCAAGGACCCAACTATGGCTACACCTTC; CDR3: CASSSNQGPNYGYTF
length: 11; J: TRBJ1-1; size: NA; D: NA; V: TRBV29-1; DNA: TGCAGCGGCCTCATGCTGGGCAAAGCTTTCTTT; CDR3: CSGLMLGKAFF
length: 14; J: TRBJ1-4; size: NA; D: TRBD1; V: TRBV6-1; DNA: TGTGCCAGCAGTGAATCAGGGGGGCGCGAAAAACTGTTTTTT; CDR3: CASSESGGREKLFF
length: 18; J: TRBJ2-3; size: NA; D: NA; V: TRBV7-9; DNA: TGTGCCAGCAGCTTTTTCCGGGAAAATTTTCGGGGCACAGATACGCAGTATTTT; CDR3: CASSFFRENFRGTDTQYF
length: 13; J: TRBJ2-7; size: NA; D: NA; V: TRBV5-6; DNA: TGTGCCAGCAGCCTGGGGTACTCCTACGAGCAGTACTTC; CDR3: CASSLGYSYEQYF
length: 12; J: TRBJ2-7; size: once; D: NA; V: TRBV14; DNA: TGTGCCAGCAGCCAAGGGGCTTCCGAGCAGTACTTC; CDR3: CASSQGASEQYF
length: 14; J: TRBJ2-1; size: NA; D: TRBD2; V: TRBV4-1; DNA: TGCGCCAGCAGCCAAGGGGTGGGGGGGTATGAGCAGTTCTTC; CDR3: CASSQGVGGYEQFF
length: 15; J: TRBJ2-6; size: NA; D: NA; V: TRBV15; DNA: TGTGCCACCAGCACCGATGAGTCTGGGGCCAACGTCCTGACTTTC; CDR3: CATSTDESGANVLTF
length: 13; J: TRBJ2-3; size: NA; D: NA; V: TRBV11-2; DNA: TGTGCCAGCAGCCCTCAAAACACAGATACGCAGTATTTT; CDR3: CASSPQNTDTQYF
length: 18; J: TRBJ2-6; size: NA; D: NA; V: TRBV27; DNA: TGTGCCAGCAAGGGTAAACTCAGCCAGAGCTCTGGGGCCAACGTCCTGACTTTC; CDR3: CASKGKLSQSSGANVLTF
length: 10; J: TRBJ2-1; size: NA; D: NA; V: TRBV21-1; DNA: TGTGCCAGCAGGTGGGGTGAGCAGTTCTTC; CDR3: CASRWGEQFF
length: 14; J: TRBJ2-7; size: NA; D: TRBD2; V: TRBV19; DNA: TGTGCCACTGGAATAATAGCGGGGAGCTACGAGCAGTACTTC; CDR3: CATGIIAGSYEQYF
length: 12; J: TRBJ2-7; size: NA; D: NA; V: TRBV5-5; DNA: TGTGCCAGCAGCTTACAGGGTTACGAGCAGTACTTC; CDR3: CASSLQGYEQYF
length: 15; J: TRBJ2-3; size: NA; D: TRBD2; V: TRBV7-9; DNA: TGTGCCAGCAGCTTCCGGCGGGAGGGTACAGATACGCAGTATTTT; CDR3: CASSFRREGTDTQYF
length: 15; J: TRBJ1-5; size: few; D: TRBD1; V: TRBV4-1; DNA: TGCGCCAGCAGCCAAGGACAGGGGGCCCATCAGCCCCAGCATTTT; CDR3: CASSQGQGAHQPQHF
length: 15; J: TRBJ2-7; size: NA; D: NA; V: TRBV4-3; DNA: TGCGCCAGCAGCCAACTGAACAGGGCAGGGGGGGAGCAGTACTTC; CDR3: CASSQLNRAGGEQYF
length: 14; J: TRBJ2-1; size: NA; D: NA; V: TRBV27; DNA: TGTGCCAGCAGTTCCCTCGGGGTTAACAATGAGCAGTTCTTC; CDR3: CASSSLGVNNEQFF
length: 16; J: TRBJ2-7; size: once; D: TRBD1; V: TRBV7-2; DNA: TGTGCCAGCAGCTCAGTCTACAGGGGCGAAGCCTACGAGCAGTACTTC; CDR3: CASSSVYRGEAYEQYF
length: 15; J: TRBJ2-5; size: NA; D: NA; V: TRBV7-9; DNA: TGTGCCAGCAGCTTAATTCTATCCTCCCGGGAGACCCAGTACTTC; CDR3: CASSLILSSRETQYF
length: 15; J: TRBJ2-1; size: NA; D: NA; V: TRBV5-1; DNA: TGCGCCAGCAGCTTGAGGACTTCCCCGGCCGATGAGCAGTTCTTC; CDR3: CASSLRTSPADEQFF
length: 12; J: TRBJ1-1; size: NA; D: NA; V: TRBV2; DNA: TGTGCCAGCCAGGCGGGGTGGGGGCCAGCTTTCTTT; CDR3: CASQAGWGPAFF
length: 20; J: TRBJ2-2; size: once; D: TRBD2; V: TRBV19; DNA: TGTGCCAGTAGTGAAATGGAGATTGAGGTAGCGGGAGCGAGCACCGGGGAGCTGTTTTTT; CDR3: CASSEMEIEVAGASTGELFF
length: 15; J: TRBJ2-7; size: once; D: NA; V: TRBV27; DNA: TGTGCCAGCAGTTTATCGGTGGGACACTCCTACGAGCAGTACTTC; CDR3: CASSLSVGHSYEQYF
length: 17; J: TRBJ2-1; size: NA; D: TRBD2; V: TRBV27; DNA: TGTGCCAGCAGTCCCCTTGAAGTTAGCGGGAGTTACAATGAGCAGTTCTTC; CDR3: CASSPLEVSGSYNEQFF
length: 15; J: TRBJ1-5; size: once; D: NA; V: TRBV9; DNA: TGTGCCAGCAGCCCCCGAGGGTTGCCGTATCAGCCCCAGCATTTT; CDR3: CASSPRGLPYQPQHF
length: 20; J: TRBJ2-4; size: once; D: TRBD2; V: TRBV6-1; DNA: TGTGCCAGCAGTGAATGGATAAGCTTTCTAAACACTAGCGGGGGAAACATTCAGTACTTC; CDR3: CASSEWISFLNTSGGNIQYF
length: 17; J: TRBJ2-1; size: NA; D: TRBD2; V: TRBV5-6; DNA: TGTGCCAGCAGCAACCCGGGACTAGCGGGAGGGCCGTGGGAGCAGTTCTTC; CDR3: CASSNPGLAGGPWEQFF
length: 18; J: TRBJ2-1; size: once; D: TRBD2; V: TRBV5-1; DNA: TGCGCCAGCACCCCGACTAGCGGGAGGATGGCCTCCTACAATGAGCAGTTCTTC; CDR3: CASTPTSGRMASYNEQFF
length: 18; J: TRBJ2-3; size: once; D: TRBD2; V: TRBV27; DNA: TGTGCCAGCAGTTTTCGGTCATTACAGGGCGGGAGGACAGATACGCAGTATTTT; CDR3: CASSFRSLQGGRTDTQYF
length: 16; J: TRBJ2-1; size: NA; D: TRBD1; V: TRBV27; DNA: TGTGCCAGCAGTTTATCGAGAGGGACAGGGGACCCCGAGCAGTTCTTC; CDR3: CASSLSRGTGDPEQFF